This TCR beta chain stems from a study of blood T cell repertoires in COVID-19. Germline trimming cut 5 bases from V and 9 bases from J; bases unmatched to any gene: 6. CDR1 SGHAT and CDR2 FQNNGV come from the germline V gene. The CDR3 loop spans 12 amino acids. Assay used: immunoSEQ multiplex PCR; TCRdb lists only in-frame clones, some missing. The table has roughly 440,000 clones, 70% to 90% seen once. This TCR derives from a woman in her forties or fifties with COVID-19, enrolled during active disease. This chain uses TRBV11-2 with TRBJ1-1; 7 bases agree with TRBD1. What was sequenced was peripheral blood. CDR3 sequence: CASSPGDSQAFF. CDR3 nucleotide sequence: TGTGCCAGCAGCCCCGGGGACAGTCAAGCTTTCTTT.